The 5 T cell receptor beta chains listed next were all sequenced from one sample in a study of blood T cells in healthy people across ages. Next came a second PCR, run for about 7 to 12 cycles, which used a sample-barcoded 5' primer along with a J-beta primer mix. TCRdb ran MiXCR on the 5' RACE reads and lists one entry per CDR3 protein. This table has hundreds of thousands of distinct CDR3 sequences, around 48% appearing once. Sample: blood. Source of these receptors: a woman in her fifties or sixties in good health.

This clonotype was recorded a few times. CDR3 amino acids: CASSDRGIDEQYF. CDR3 in DNA: TGTGCCAGCAGTGACAGGGGTATCGACGAGCAGTACTTC. The rearrangement uses TRBV6-5 and TRBJ2-7; 8 bases agree with TRBD1. The germline gives CDR1 MNHEY, CDR2 SVGAGI. J was trimmed by 5 bases and V by 5 bases; bases with no gene match: 5. This CDR3 region has 13 residues.

This clonotype has a single count. V usage is TRBV24-1 and J usage is TRBJ2-1, with a weak D call TRBD1 (5 bases). CDR1 is KGHDR, CDR2 SFDVKD, per germline. The CDR3 contains 11 residues. V was trimmed by 9 bases and J by 7 bases, leaving 9 bases between them. The CDR3 sequence: CATGRGNEQFF. The CDR3 DNA follows: TGTGCCACCGGAAGGGGTAATGAGCAGTTCTTC.

This chain joins TRBV9 and TRBJ2-7; D perhaps matches TRBD1 (5 bases). Germline lookup yields CDR1 SGDLS and CDR2 YYNGEE. The CDR3 has 15 residues. V gave up 4 bases and J gave up 3 bases, with 17 bases separating them. The CDR3 DNA follows: TGTGCCAGCAGCCCGTACCAGGGCAGCGTCTACGAGCAGTACTTC. Amino acids: CASSPYQGSVYEQYF.

This clonotype was detected only once. V and J are TRBV20-1 and TRBJ1-1; D unclear. Per the germline V gene, CDR1 is DFQATT and CDR2 is SNEGSKA (reference sequence). The V and J ends lost 6 bases and 2 bases respectively, with 13 bases between them. There are 13 residues in the CDR3. In nucleotides, the CDR3 is TGCAGTGCGATCCTGGGTAAAAACACTGAAGCTTTCTTT. It is translated as CSAILGKNTEAFF.

This clonotype has a handful of counts. The chain combines TRBV20-1 with TRBJ2-1; D possibly corresponds to TRBD1 (6 bases). V lost 7 bases, J lost 3 bases, and 13 bases lay in between. Germline loops: CDR1 DFQATT, CDR2 SNEGSKA (reference sequence). This CDR3 has 13 amino acids. CDR3 DNA: TGCAGTGGCCTGTCACAGGGCTACAATGAGCAGTTCTTC. Its protein product is CSGLSQGYNEQFF.